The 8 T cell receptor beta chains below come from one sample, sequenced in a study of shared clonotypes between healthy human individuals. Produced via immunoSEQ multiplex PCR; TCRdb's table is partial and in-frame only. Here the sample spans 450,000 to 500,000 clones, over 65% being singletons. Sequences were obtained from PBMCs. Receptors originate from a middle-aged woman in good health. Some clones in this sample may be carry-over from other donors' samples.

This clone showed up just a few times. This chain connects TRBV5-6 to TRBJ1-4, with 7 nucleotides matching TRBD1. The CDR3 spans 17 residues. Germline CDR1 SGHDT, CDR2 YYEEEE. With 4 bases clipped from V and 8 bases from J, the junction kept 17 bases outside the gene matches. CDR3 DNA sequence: TGTGCCAGCAGCCGCGGGGCCGGAGGGGGCGTAGGAGAAAAACTGTTTTTT. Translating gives CASSRGAGGGVGEKLFF. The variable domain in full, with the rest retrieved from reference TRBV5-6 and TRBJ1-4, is DAGVTQSPTHLIKTRGQQVTLRCSPKSGHDTVSWYQQALGQGPQFIFQYYEEEERQRGNFPDRFSGHQFPNYSSELNVNALLLGDSALYLCASSRGAGGGVGEKLFFGSGTQLSVL.

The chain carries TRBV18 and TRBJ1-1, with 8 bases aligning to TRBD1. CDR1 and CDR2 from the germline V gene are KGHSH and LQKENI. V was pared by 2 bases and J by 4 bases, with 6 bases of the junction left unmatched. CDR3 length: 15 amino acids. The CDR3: CASSPMMDRVTEAFF. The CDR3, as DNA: TGTGCCAGCTCACCAATGATGGACAGGGTCACTGAAGCTTTCTTT.

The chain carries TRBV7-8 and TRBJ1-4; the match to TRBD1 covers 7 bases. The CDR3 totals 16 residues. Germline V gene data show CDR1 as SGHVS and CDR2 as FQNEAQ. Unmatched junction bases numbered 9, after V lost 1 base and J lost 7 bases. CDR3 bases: TGTGCCAGCAGCTTAGTACCCACAGGGGCAGGTGAAAAACTGTTTTTT. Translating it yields CASSLVPTGAGEKLFF.

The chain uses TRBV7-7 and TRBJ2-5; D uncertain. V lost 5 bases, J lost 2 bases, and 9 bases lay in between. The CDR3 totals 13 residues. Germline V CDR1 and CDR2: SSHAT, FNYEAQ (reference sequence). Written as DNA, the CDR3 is TGTGCCAGCAGCCAAGACTCGCAAGAGACCCAGTACTTC. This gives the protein CASSQDSQETQYF.

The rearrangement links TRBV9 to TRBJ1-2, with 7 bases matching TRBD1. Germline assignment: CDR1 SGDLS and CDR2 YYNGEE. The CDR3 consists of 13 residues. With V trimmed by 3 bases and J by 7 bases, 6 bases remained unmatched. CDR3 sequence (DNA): TGTGCCAGCAGCGCCGACAGGGACGGTGGCTACACCTTC. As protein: CASSADRDGGYTF.

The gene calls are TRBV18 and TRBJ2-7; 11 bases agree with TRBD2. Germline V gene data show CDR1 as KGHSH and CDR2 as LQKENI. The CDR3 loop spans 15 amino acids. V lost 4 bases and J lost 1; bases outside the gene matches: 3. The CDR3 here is CASSRASGRSYEQYF. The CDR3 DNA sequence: TGTGCCAGCTCACGAGCTAGCGGGAGGTCCTACGAGCAGTACTTC.

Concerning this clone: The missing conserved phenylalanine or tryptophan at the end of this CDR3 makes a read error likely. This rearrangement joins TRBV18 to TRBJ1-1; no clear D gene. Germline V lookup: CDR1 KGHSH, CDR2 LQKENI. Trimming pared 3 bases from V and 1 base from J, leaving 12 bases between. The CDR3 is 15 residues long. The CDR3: CASSPQAAWNTEAFL. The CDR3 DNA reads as TGTGCCAGCTCACCCCAAGCAGCATGGAACACTGAAGCTTTCCTT.

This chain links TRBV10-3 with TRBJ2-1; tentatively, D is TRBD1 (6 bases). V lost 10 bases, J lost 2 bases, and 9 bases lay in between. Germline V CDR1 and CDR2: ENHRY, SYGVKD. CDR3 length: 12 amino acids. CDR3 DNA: TGTGCCACCCAGGGGCCCTACAATGAGCAGTTCTTC. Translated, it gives CATQGPYNEQFF.